This is a list of T cell receptor beta chains from one sample in a study of blood T cell repertoires in COVID-19. Profiling relied on immunoSEQ multiplex PCR, and the TCRdb table lists in-frame clones only, not all of them. The repertoire holds over 75,000 clones, with 78% as singletons. Sequences were obtained from peripheral blood. These receptors were collected from a human donor in a cohort sampled during active COVID-19. CDR3s leave out the opening cysteine and the closing phenylalanine or tryptophan. Each record gives: J gene, V gene, CDR3 protein.

TRBJ2-3 TRBV30 AWNSGVTDTQY
TRBJ1-1 TRBV7-9 ASSPRQGEKAF
TRBJ2-1 TRBV11-2 ASSLDRVTGQGEF
TRBJ1-5 TRBV7-9 RDRKAGQPQH
TRBJ2-3 TRBV5-1 ASSLGRGDPDTQY
TRBJ2-7 TRBV7-6 ASSYLPGTGAEQY
TRBJ2-2 TRBV7-2 ASSLRSGELF
TRBJ2-4 TRBV6-6 ATFQRDIQY
TRBJ1-1 TRBV11-3 ASALSVNTEAF
TRBJ2-1 TRBV6-6 ASSYEVVTYNEQF
TRBJ2-1 TRBV7-2 ASSSAGNEQF
TRBJ1-2 TRBV27 ASSPLLDRGGSYT
TRBJ2-2 TRBV6-6 ASTYFNRLAGGPTGELF
TRBJ2-1 TRBV5-1 ASSLGRGTGEQF
TRBJ1-5 TRBV27 ASSPFPGQGVNSNQPQH
TRBJ1-2 TRBV13 ASSFSQTGDT
TRBJ1-1 TRBV11-2 ASSNRQPSNTEAF
TRBJ1-3 TRBV9 ASSGGTGAGNTIY
TRBJ2-3 TRBV28 ASSPTSGGPDTQY
TRBJ1-1 TRBV28 ASSLRQPRTEAF
TRBJ1-1 TRBV5-6 ASSGTGGAAEAF
TRBJ1-1 TRBV4-2 ASSQKPGQGLPEAF
TRBJ2-5 TRBV29-1 SVDRDLGKTQY
TRBJ2-1 TRBV5-1 ASSLVTATNEQF
TRBJ2-1 TRBV30 ACIQLAGDNEQF
TRBJ2-1 TRBV5-5 ASSLVVGSSYNEQF
TRBJ1-1 TRBV7-8 ASSYSDRTRNTEAF
TRBJ2-6 TRBV5-4 ASSTDSFLSGANVLT
TRBJ2-1 TRBV6-5 ASSPGTGRNNEQF
TRBJ2-5 TRBV18 ASSRGGETQY
TRBJ1-1 TRBV6-5 ASSYRGTANTEAF
TRBJ2-1 TRBV18 ASSPPSVDEQF
TRBJ2-5 TRBV6-2/TRBV6-3 ASSYGWSAGGRRETQY
TRBJ1-1 TRBV19 ASSSGGPEAF
TRBJ1-4 TRBV5-1 ASSFEATSSTNEKLF
TRBJ1-2 TRBV5-6 ASSRRIQALYGYT
TRBJ1-4 TRBV14 ASSQDLSPGRGEKLF
TRBJ1-2 TRBV30 AWTSTGPRQGGYGYT
TRBJ2-1 TRBV25-1 ASSVGGAHNEQF
TRBJ2-2 TRBV18 ASTYLGGRINTGELF
TRBJ2-1 TRBV30 AWSGKDSLSYNEQF
TRBJ2-1 TRBV29-1 SVEDMRSSYNEQF
TRBJ1-1 TRBV27 ASSPAVNTEAF
TRBJ1-4 TRBV27 ASRPQGFSEKLF
TRBJ1-5 TRBV18 ASSPRQDNQPQH
TRBJ1-2 TRBV4-1 ASSQGPGGLSNYGYT
TRBJ2-1 TRBV10-2 ASGESGTDNEQF
TRBJ2-7 TRBV7-9 ASSSRASGGEQY
TRBJ2-7 TRBV27 ASSYKAPGGGQY
TRBJ2-2 TRBV11-3 ASRLDRDRGLAGSPGELF
TRBJ1-5 TRBV5-8 ASSDRTGGSSNQPQH
TRBJ2-3 TRBV10-3 AISQSGGRDTQY
TRBJ1-4 TRBV7-9 ASSPSGGEKLF
TRBJ2-7 TRBV5-5 ASSLDGGSSYEQY
TRBJ2-7 TRBV11-2 ASSSGGSYEQY
TRBJ2-7 TRBV11-2 ASSSPPSYYEQY
TRBJ2-7 TRBV5-5 ASSITGGPYEQY
TRBJ2-4 TRBV7-2 ASSLTGVNQY
TRBJ2-1 TRBV9 ASSVGTGNNEQF